This TCR beta chain is from a study of blood T cell repertoires in COVID-19. Germline V CDR1 and CDR2: LGHNT, FRNRAP. This CDR3 has 15 residues. The J segment lost 6 bases and the V segment lost 4 bases, leaving 5 bases of the junction unmatched. Authors' methods: For nucleated cells, counts were estimated from reference gene primer amplification. The data were produced by immunoSEQ multiplex PCR, yet TCRdb's version contains in-frame clones alone and is incomplete. The V and J calls and clone size are taken from that table; D and trimming were inferred from the DNA. The sample carries around 300,000 clones, less than 90% recorded once.

This rearrangement joins TRBV12-5 to TRBJ1-5; 11 bases are a match to TRBD1. The clonotype was recovered from a woman aged 70-85 years with COVID-19, enrolled during active disease. The specimen sequenced was peripheral blood. The chain's CDR3 is CASGWTGTGGQPQHF. The CDR3 DNA reads as TGTGCTAGTGGTTGGACCGGGACAGGGGGTCAGCCCCAGCATTTT.